These 26 T cell receptor beta chains were all obtained from the same sample, sequenced in a study of blood T cell repertoires in COVID-19. Profiling relied on immunoSEQ multiplex PCR, and the TCRdb table lists in-frame clones only, not all of them. The table records approximately 250,000 clones, about nine tenths of them present only once. Sequencing was done on a sample of peripheral blood. The receptors were gathered from a man younger than 40 with COVID-19, enrolled during active disease.

The rearrangement joins TRBV18 to TRBJ2-3, with TRBD2 as a possible D gene (5 bases). The CDR3 length is 15 residues. Germline values: CDR1 KGHSH, CDR2 LQKENI. V dropped 1 base and J dropped 2 bases, with 10 bases sitting between them. CDR3 in DNA: TGTGCCAGCTCACCACAGGACTTCTCCACAGATACGCAGTATTTT. Encoded protein: CASSPQDFSTDTQYF. Complete variable domain (other parts from reference TRBV18 and TRBJ2-3): NAGVMQNPRHLVRRRGQEARLRCSPMKGHSHVYWYRQLPEEGLKFMVYLQKENIIDESGMPKERFSAEFPKEGPSILRIQQVVRGDSAAYFCASSPQDFSTDTQYFGPGTRLTVL.

V gene TRBV4-1 combines with J gene TRBJ1-5; 8 bases are a match to TRBD1. Germline V lookup: CDR1 MGHRA, CDR2 YSYEKL. The CDR3 runs 16 residues. The J segment lost 6 bases and the V segment lost 0 bases, leaving 7 bases of the junction unmatched. The CDR3 sequence is CASSQEGQGAAQPQHF. CDR3 nucleotides: TGCGCCAGCAGCCAAGAGGGGCAGGGGGCAGCTCAGCCCCAGCATTTT.

The J gene is TRBJ1-4, the V gene TRBV25-1; D gene uncertain. The CDR3 runs 12 residues. V shed 7 bases and J shed 5 bases, with 8 bases lying between them. Germline V lookup: CDR1 MGHDK, CDR2 SYGVNS. In DNA, the CDR3 is TGTGCCAGCAACCTGAGAAATGAAAAACTGTTTTTT. Protein product: CASNLRNEKLFF.

The rearrangement uses TRBV2 and TRBJ1-6; D uncertain. V gave up 2 bases and J gave up 7 bases, with 18 bases separating them. CDR3 length equals 17 residues. CDR1 and CDR2 (germline): SNHLY, FYNNEI. The CDR3 bases are TGTGCCAGCAGTGAAACACCCCCCGCGGGTGGGAATTCACCCCTCCACTTT. The encoded protein is CASSETPPAGGNSPLHF.

Turning to this clone: The same CDR3 arises from other DNA sequences in this sample as well. The gene calls are TRBV3-1 (or the pseudogene TRBV3-2) and TRBJ1-3; D gene uncertain. Trimming stripped 1 base from V and 1 base from J, with 8 bases between. Germline CDR1 reads LGHDT; CDR2 reads YNNKEL (reference sequence). The CDR3 spans 15 residues. The CDR3 bases are TGTGCCAGCAGCCAAGTTGGAGGATCTGGAAACACCATATATTTT. Translation: CASSQVGGSGNTIYF.

This clone occurred once. This chain links TRBV30 with TRBJ1-3, with D perhaps matching TRBD1 (6 bases). The V gene's germline CDR1 is GTSNPN and CDR2 SVGIG (reference sequence). V lost 2 bases and J 0 bases, leaving 8 bases between the germline ends. The CDR3 contains 14 residues. The CDR3 reads CAWSTGNSGNTIYF. DNA for the CDR3: TGTGCCTGGAGTACAGGGAACTCTGGAAACACCATATATTTT.

This chain uses TRBV5-4 with TRBJ2-3, with 10 bases lining up with TRBD2. After removal of 0 bases from V and 2 bases from J, the junction contained 6 bases not matched to a gene. CDR1 SGHNT and CDR2 YYREEE come from the germline V gene (reference sequence). This CDR3 comprises 17 residues. This CDR3 is CASSLGLAGAHTDTQYF. DNA of the CDR3: TGTGCCAGCAGCTTGGGGCTAGCGGGGGCCCACACAGATACGCAGTATTTT.

This chain links TRBV5-5 with TRBJ1-1; 12 bases are shared with TRBD1. The V segment lost 4 bases and the J segment 10 bases; nucleotides outside the gene matches: 14. The CDR3 consists of 16 residues. Germline V CDR1 and CDR2: SGHKS, YYEKEE (reference sequence). The CDR3 DNA is TGTGCCAGCAGCGCATCCGGGACAGGGGGCGTCGGAATAGCTTTCTTT. It specifies CASSASGTGGVGIAFF.

In this sample, this clone turned up once. The J gene is TRBJ1-1, the V gene TRBV19; a weak D match, TRBD1 (5 bases). The germline V and J ends were trimmed by 5 bases and 0 bases, with 10 bases remaining between them. Germline CDR1 is LNHDA and CDR2 is SQIVND (reference sequence). This CDR3 spans 14 amino acids. CDR3 in amino acids: CASSLGGLNTEAFF. The CDR3 DNA sequence: TGTGCCAGTAGTCTGGGGGGACTGAACACTGAAGCTTTCTTT.

The J gene is TRBJ1-2, the V gene TRBV6-8; TRBD1 might be the D (6 bases). Germline-derived CDR1 and CDR2 are MNHGY and SAAAGT. The CDR3 is 17 amino acids. V shed 4 bases and J shed 2 bases, with 20 bases lying between them. CDR3 loop: CASSSLGQNYKNYGYTF. In nucleotides, the CDR3 is TGTGCCAGCAGTTCCCTAGGACAGAATTATAAGAACTATGGCTACACCTTC.

This rearrangement joins TRBV12-3 or TRBV12-4 to TRBJ2-7, with 7 nucleotides matching TRBD1. V lost 5 bases, J lost 1 base, and 2 bases stayed unmatched. The CDR3 loop spans 13 amino acids. In nucleotides, the CDR3 is TGTGCCAGCAGTCCGGGACAGTCCTACGAGCAGTACTTC. It translates to CASSPGQSYEQYF.

The chain is built from TRBV29-1 and TRBJ2-7; TRBD1 matches at 10 bases. Germline CDR1 SQVTM, CDR2 ANQGSEA. The CDR3 contains 14 residues. The CDR3 nucleotides read TGCACCACGGGGGACAGGGGTTACTCCTACGAGCAGTACTTC. Protein product: CTTGDRGYSYEQYF.

The chain's CDR3 is CASSIGRGHTEAFF. The CDR3 DNA reads TGTGCCAGTAGTATTGGCAGGGGGCACACTGAAGCTTTCTTT. V and J are TRBV19 and TRBJ1-1; TRBD1 aligns across 8 bases. The germline CDR1 and CDR2 sequences are LNHDA and SQIVND (reference sequence). The length of the CDR3 is 14 residues. The J segment lost 3 bases and the V segment lost 3 bases, leaving 3 bases of the junction unmatched.

The V call is TRBV10-3, the J call TRBJ2-7; tentatively, D is TRBD1 (6 bases). Germline assignment: CDR1 ENHRY and CDR2 SYGVKD. The CDR3 length is 15 residues. Trimming took off 3 bases at V and 6 bases at J, with 18 bases between the two ends. The CDR3 is CAISDYRVSSTEQYF. The DNA for the CDR3 is TGTGCCATCAGTGATTACAGGGTTTCTTCCACCGAGCAGTACTTC.

This sequence joins TRBV2 and TRBJ2-1, with 11 bases that match TRBD2. The CDR3 spans 18 residues. Germline V gene sequence: CDR1 SNHLY, CDR2 FYNNEI. V lost 5 bases and J lost 0; bases outside the gene matches: 9. CDR3: CASSHLAGGRSSYNEQFF. DNA of the CDR3: TGTGCCAGCAGTCACCTAGCGGGGGGCCGGAGCTCCTACAATGAGCAGTTCTTC.

V gene TRBV6-1 combines with J gene TRBJ1-5; D might be TRBD1 (5 bases). Per the germline V gene, CDR1 is MNHNS and CDR2 is SASEGT. The CDR3 is 15 amino acids. The V and J ends lost 3 bases and 6 bases respectively, with 15 bases between them. Written as DNA, the CDR3 is TGTGCCAGCAGTGACGAGCGCACAAGGGGTCAGCCCCAGCATTTT. It specifies CASSDERTRGQPQHF.

The table lists this clone with a count of one. J is TRBJ1-1 and V is TRBV12-5; no clear D gene. Trimming removed 3 bases at V and 6 bases at J, with 11 bases between. Germline V gene data show CDR1 as LGHNT and CDR2 as FRNRAP. The length of the CDR3 is 13 residues. CDR3 amino acids: CASGLSNRAEAFF. In DNA, the CDR3 is TGTGCTAGTGGTTTATCTAATCGGGCTGAAGCTTTCTTT.

Written as DNA, the CDR3 is TGTGCTAGTGGTTTGAAACAGGGGTCCGGGGCGCAGTATTTT. Its protein product is CASGLKQGSGAQYF. The V gene is TRBV12-5, the J gene TRBJ2-3, with 7 positions matching TRBD1. The CDR3 totals 14 residues. V was clipped by 2 bases and J by 10 bases; unmatched bases: 9. Per the germline V gene, CDR1 is LGHNT and CDR2 is FRNRAP.

This chain links TRBV9 with TRBJ2-1; 10 bases are shared with TRBD2. From germline, CDR1 is SGDLS and CDR2 YYNGEE. This CDR3 comprises 15 residues. J gave up 8 bases and V 1 base, and 6 bases lay outside the gene matches. The CDR3 here is CASSVSGGVRDEQFF. The CDR3 DNA is TGTGCCAGCAGCGTAAGCGGGGGGGTGCGCGATGAGCAGTTCTTC. The full variable domain, rest sourced from reference TRBV9 and TRBJ2-1, is DSGVTQTPKHLITATGQRVTLRCSPRSGDLSVYWYQQSLDQGLQFLIQYYNGEERAKGNILERFSAQQFPDLHSELNLSSLELGDSALYFCASSVSGGVRDEQFFGPGTRLTVL.

The chain combines TRBV18 with TRBJ1-4, with TRBD1 matching over 10 bases. Germline CDR1 is KGHSH and CDR2 is LQKENI. CDR3 length equals 14 residues. Germline trimming cut 6 bases from V and 6 bases from J; bases unmatched to any gene: 4. This CDR3 reads CASSPGQGYEKLFF. The CDR3 DNA sequence: TGTGCCAGCTCGCCGGGACAGGGGTATGAAAAACTGTTTTTT.

The V call is TRBV6-5, the J call TRBJ1-6; D possibly corresponds to TRBD1 (6 bases). V was trimmed by 4 bases and J by 7 bases, leaving 11 bases between them. CDR3 length: 14 amino acids. Germline assignment: CDR1 MNHEY and CDR2 SVGAGI. CDR3 in amino acids: CASSSWTVNSPLHF. In nucleotides, the CDR3 is TGTGCCAGCAGTTCTTGGACAGTAAATTCACCCCTCCACTTT.

V usage is TRBV6-5 and J usage is TRBJ2-7; weak D call: TRBD2 (6 bases). CDR3 size: 16 residues. CDR1 is MNHEY and CDR2 is SVGAGI in the germline V gene. V dropped 2 bases and J dropped 1 base, with 15 bases sitting between them. CDR3 sequence: CASSYGGGAISYEQYF. In DNA, the CDR3 is TGTGCCAGCAGTTACGGTGGAGGGGCTATTTCCTACGAGCAGTACTTC.

V usage is TRBV4-1 and J usage is TRBJ2-1; 9 bases fit TRBD1. V trimming: 0 bases; J trimming: 4 bases; junction bases outside the gene matches: 4. Germline V gene data show CDR1 as MGHRA and CDR2 as YSYEKL. This CDR3 is 16 amino acids long. The DNA of the CDR3 is TGCGCCAGCAGCCAAGAACAGGGGGCGCAGTACAATGAGCAGTTCTTC. This codes for CASSQEQGAQYNEQFF.

The rearrangement links TRBV7-9 to TRBJ1-5; 7 nucleotides agree with TRBD1. This CDR3 is 14 amino acids long. The germline gives CDR1 SEHNR, CDR2 FQNEAQ (reference sequence). J lost 6 bases, V lost 5 bases, and 7 bases had no gene match. The CDR3 nucleotides are TGTGCCAGCAGCGCCGACAGGGCTGGTCAGCCCCAGCATTTT. Translating gives CASSADRAGQPQHF.

V is TRBV20-1 and J is TRBJ1-2, with a possible D match to TRBD1 (5 bases). The V and J ends lost 3 bases and 0 bases respectively, with 20 bases between them. CDR3 length: 17 residues. Looked up from germline, CDR1 is DFQATT and CDR2 is SNEGSKA (reference sequence). In nucleotides, the CDR3 is TGCAGTGCTAGTGCAGGGCGCTTCATTATTCCTAACTATGGCTACACCTTC. It translates to CSASAGRFIIPNYGYTF.

J is TRBJ1-1 and V is TRBV4-2, with 11 positions matching TRBD1. Trimming cost V 4 bases and J 6 bases; bases outside gene matches: 7. The CDR3 sequence is 15 residues long. The germline V gene encodes CDR1 LGHNA and CDR2 YNFKEQ. CDR3 residues: CASSPSGQGGPEAFF. DNA for the CDR3: TGTGCCAGCAGCCCTTCGGGACAGGGGGGGCCTGAAGCTTTCTTT.